The clone carrying this T cell receptor (beta chain) was picked up a small number of times. Its antigen is as yet unknown. This sample stems from a study of vaccination effects on CD4 cells after COVID-19. Study context: Sample collection from a couple of convalescent patients occurred 16 days and one week before vaccination.

The data were produced by immunoSEQ multiplex PCR, yet TCRdb's version contains in-frame clones alone and is incomplete. The sample consists of over 20,000 clones, roughly 70% of them appearing once. After expansion with viral peptide pools in the ViraFEST assay, antigen-specific CD4+ T cells were sequenced. Cultured cells yielded isolated CD4+ T cells after 10 to 11 days. Infection dated between March and December 2020, before the Alpha, Beta and Delta variants reached the United States. Germline loops: CDR1 SGDLS, CDR2 YYNGEE. Trimming removed 0 bases from V and 5 bases from J, with 14 bases in between. The CDR3 runs 15 residues. Study results and limitations: Marked clonal contraction was seen in infection- and vaccine-induced clones late after vaccination.

The TCR was taken from a human donor who had a prior SARS-CoV-2 infection. The specimen comprised CD4+ T cells from PBMCs cultured with a peptide pool, sampled before COVID-19 vaccination. This chain uses TRBV9 with TRBJ1-1; no clear D gene. The CDR3 reads CASSVDTSRETEAFF. As DNA, the CDR3 is TGTGCCAGCAGCGTAGACACATCCCGGGAGACTGAAGCTTTCTTT.